This TCR beta chain was found in a study of beta chain features in type 1 diabetes. Whole-study results and caveats: Among all four CD4+ subsets, Type 1 diabetes patients had TCRB CDR3s that were moderately but significantly shorter.

Losses at the gene ends were 7 bases for V and 4 bases for J; bases not matched to a gene: 11. The length of the CDR3 is 16 residues. Germline assignment: CDR1 SGHTA and CDR2 FQGNSA. This clone was picked up a small number of times. The antigen is unknown. Every donor provided one heparinised blood draw, which averaged approximately 100 mL. Central memory, naive, regulatory and stem cell-like memory CD4+ cells were sorted by CD45RO/CCR7/CD25/CD127/CD95/CD27. Of the isolated RNA, all was reverse transcribed, and so the sequenced material was expressed TCRB transcripts. This table comes from immunoSEQ multiplex PCR, and its TCRdb copy is limited to in-frame clones, with some not included. Seen here are some 360,000 clones, around 9.6% observed once, and the top ten hold 0.6%.

J is TRBJ2-2 and V is TRBV7-2; TRBD2 matches at 8 bases. Sequencing was carried out using central memory CD4+ T cells from blood. This sequence originates from a man younger than 45 with type 1 diabetes. CDR3 region: CASTSRTSTPTGELFF. In DNA, the CDR3 is TGTGCCAGCACCTCTCGGACTAGCACGCCCACCGGGGAGCTGTTTTTT.